The 6 T cell receptor beta chains reported below all come from one sample, sequenced in a study of molecular identifiers for immune sequencing clone quantification. One entry per CDR3 protein, called by TCRdb with MiXCR from the PCR reads. The profile shows over 70,000 distinct CDR3 sequences, 25% of them singletons. What was sequenced was naive CD8+ T cells from blood, with Jurkat cell RNA spiked in. Subset denoted: FACS-sorted CD8+CD4-CCR7+CD45RA+ naive T cells. The source is a human donor in good health. Some libraries in this study had Jurkat cell RNA spiked in.

In this sample, this clonotype turned up many times. The V call is TRBV27, the J call TRBJ2-5; 12 bases map to TRBD2. V was pared by 5 bases and J by 5 bases, with 6 bases of the junction left unmatched. Germline V gives CDR1 MNHEY, CDR2 SMNVEV (reference sequence). The CDR3 is 15 amino acids. CDR3 sequence (DNA): TGTGCCAGCAGTGACGGGACTAGCGGGCAGGAGACCCAGTACTTC. This gives the protein CASSDGTSGQETQYF.

The V and J genes are TRBV4-1 and TRBJ2-1; 8 nucleotides line up with TRBD2. The ends lost 4 bases at V and 8 bases at J; junction bases unmatched: 7. The CDR3 consists of 14 residues. Germline values: CDR1 MGHRA, CDR2 YSYEKL. CDR3 region: CASSRGGSGDEQFF. Here the CDR3 DNA reads TGCGCCAGCAGCCGCGGGGGGTCAGGCGATGAGCAGTTCTTC.

This clonotype occurred many times. This chain connects TRBV7-6 to TRBJ1-4; weak D call: TRBD1 (6 bases). V lost 6 bases and J lost 6, with 14 bases in between. The germline V gene has CDR1 SGHVS and CDR2 FNYEAQ. The CDR3 has 14 amino acids. As DNA, the CDR3 is TGTGCCAGCAGAATACAGGGTGGGGATGAAAAACTGTTTTTT. It codes for CASRIQGGDEKLFF.

On this clonotype itself: This may come from a read error, since a much larger clone is one base off. The chain's CDR3 is CASSLDPEDPDTQYF. The CDR3 bases are TGCGCCAGCAGCTTGGACCCCGAAGATCCAGATACGCAGTATTTT. The chain carries TRBV5-1 and TRBJ2-3; D is uncertain. The CDR3 runs 15 residues. Deletions cut 0 bases from V and 4 bases from J, with 12 bases between. Germline CDR1 SGHRS, CDR2 YFSETQ. The full variable domain, rest sourced from reference TRBV5-1 and TRBJ2-3, is KAGVTQTPRYLIKTRGQQVTLSCSPISGHRSVSWYQQTPGQGLQFLFEYFSETQRNKGNFPGRFSGRQFSNSRSEMNVSTLELGDSALYLCASSLDPEDPDTQYFGPGTRLTVL.

This clonotype was detected only a few times. V and J are TRBV4-3 and TRBJ1-1, with TRBD1 as a possible D gene (6 bases). The CDR3 loop spans 17 amino acids. Germline CDR1 reads LGHNA; CDR2 reads YSLEER. V lost 1 base and J 1 base, leaving 16 bases between the germline ends. The CDR3 loop is CASSQAISGAANTEAFF. CDR3 DNA sequence: TGCGCCAGCAGCCAAGCGATTTCAGGGGCCGCGAACACTGAAGCTTTCTTT.

This chain joins TRBV30 and TRBJ2-3; D gene ambiguous. V was trimmed by 7 bases and J by 2 bases, leaving 16 bases between them. This CDR3 has 14 amino acids. The V gene's germline CDR1 is GTSNPN and CDR2 SVGIG (reference sequence). The CDR3: CASFLLGTTDTQYF. The CDR3 bases are TGTGCCTCCTTCTTACTGGGAACCACAGATACGCAGTATTTT.